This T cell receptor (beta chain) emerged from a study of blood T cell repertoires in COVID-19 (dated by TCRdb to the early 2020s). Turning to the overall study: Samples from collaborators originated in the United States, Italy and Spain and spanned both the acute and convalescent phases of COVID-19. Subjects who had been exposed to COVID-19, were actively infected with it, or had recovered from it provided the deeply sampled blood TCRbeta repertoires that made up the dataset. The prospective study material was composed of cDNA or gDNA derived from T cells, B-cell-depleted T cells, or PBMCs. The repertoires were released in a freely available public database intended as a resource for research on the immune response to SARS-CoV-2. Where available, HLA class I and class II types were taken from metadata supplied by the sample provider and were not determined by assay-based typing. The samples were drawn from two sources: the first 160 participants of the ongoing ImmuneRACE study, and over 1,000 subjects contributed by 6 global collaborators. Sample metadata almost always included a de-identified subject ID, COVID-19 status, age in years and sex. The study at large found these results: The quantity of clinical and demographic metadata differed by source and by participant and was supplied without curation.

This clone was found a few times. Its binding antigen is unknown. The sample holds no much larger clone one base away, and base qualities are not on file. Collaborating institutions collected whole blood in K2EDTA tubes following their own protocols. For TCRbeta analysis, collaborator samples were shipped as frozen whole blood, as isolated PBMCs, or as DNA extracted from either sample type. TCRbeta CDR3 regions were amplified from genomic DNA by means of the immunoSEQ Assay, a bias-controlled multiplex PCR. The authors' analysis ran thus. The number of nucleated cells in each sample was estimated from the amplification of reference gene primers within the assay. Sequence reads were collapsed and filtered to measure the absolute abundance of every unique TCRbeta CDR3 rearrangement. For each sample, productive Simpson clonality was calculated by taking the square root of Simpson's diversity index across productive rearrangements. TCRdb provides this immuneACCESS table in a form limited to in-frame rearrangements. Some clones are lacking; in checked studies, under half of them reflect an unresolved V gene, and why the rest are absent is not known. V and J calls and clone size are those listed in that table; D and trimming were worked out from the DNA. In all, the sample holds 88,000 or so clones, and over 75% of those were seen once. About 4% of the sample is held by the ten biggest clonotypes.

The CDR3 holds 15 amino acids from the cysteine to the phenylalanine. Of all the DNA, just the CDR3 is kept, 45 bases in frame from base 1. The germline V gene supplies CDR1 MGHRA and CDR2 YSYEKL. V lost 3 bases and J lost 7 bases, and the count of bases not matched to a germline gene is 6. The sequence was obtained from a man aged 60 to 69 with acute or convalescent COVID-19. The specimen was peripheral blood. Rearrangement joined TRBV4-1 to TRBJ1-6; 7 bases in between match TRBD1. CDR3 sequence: CASSHRQGPNSPLHF. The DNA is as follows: TGCGCCAGCAGCCACAGACAGGGTCCGAATTCACCCCTCCACTTT.